These T cell receptor beta chains were read from a single sample in a study of long-term antiretroviral therapy in people with HIV. Here immunoSEQ multiplex PCR was the method, and the copy in TCRdb shows in-frame clones only, minus some. The sample shows nearly 25,000 clones, approximately 79% of them seen only once. Source: unsorted PBMCs, taken 1.2 years after starting antiretroviral therapy. The receptors come from a woman aged 35 to 49 with HIV. Each CDR3 is given with its conserved first and last residue. The D gene is left open where the match is weak. A clone size is listed for some rows: how often the clone was seen (once, few, many), or a class if it is expanded.

>TRBV11-3|.|TRBJ1-1|.
CASSLDSWQGGTEAFF
TGTGCCAGCAGCTTAGATAGTTGGCAAGGGGGCACTGAAGCTTTCTTT
>TRBV30|TRBD1|TRBJ1-2|once
CAWRGTGRGGGYTF
TGCGCCTGGAGAGGGACAGGGAGGGGAGGTGGCTACACCTTC
>TRBV27|TRBD1|TRBJ1-1|.
CASSPTGTGEKAFF
TGTGCCAGCAGTCCGACAGGGACCGGCGAGAAGGCTTTCTTT
>TRBV4-2|.|TRBJ2-7|.
CASSQENSRLYEQYF
TGTGCCAGCAGCCAAGAAAATTCTCGGCTCTACGAGCAGTACTTC
>TRBV7-2|.|TRBJ2-2|few
CASSHRRANTGELFF
TGTGCCAGCAGCCACCGCCGGGCCAACACCGGGGAGCTGTTTTTT
>TRBV6-6|.|TRBJ1-6|.
CASTLTETGSPLHF
TGTGCCAGCACCCTAACAGAAACCGGTTCACCCCTCCACTTT
>TRBV2|.|TRBJ1-5|.
CASRGDGDSNQPQHF
TGTGCCAGCAGGGGGGACGGGGACAGCAATCAGCCCCAGCATTTT
>TRBV27|TRBD1|TRBJ2-5|.
CASSQGTGLHQETQYF
TGTGCCAGCAGTCAAGGGACAGGGTTACACCAAGAGACCCAGTACTTC
>TRBV6-1|.|TRBJ1-2|few
CASNPDGYYGYTF
TGTGCCAGCAACCCGGACGGCTACTATGGCTACACCTTC
>TRBV6-1|.|TRBJ2-5|once
CASSEEFGGAPLGTQYF
TGTGCCAGCAGTGAAGAATTTGGGGGGGCCCCCTTAGGGACCCAGTACTTC
>TRBV7-6|TRBD2|TRBJ2-2|few
CASRPQEGLAGTGELFF
TGTGCCAGCAGGCCTCAAGAGGGACTAGCGGGTACCGGGGAGCTGTTTTTT
>TRBV9|TRBD2|TRBJ2-1|.
CASSVEGRGFNNEQFF
TGTGCCAGCAGCGTAGAAGGGCGGGGGTTCAACAATGAGCAGTTCTTC
>TRBV10-3|.|TRBJ1-1|.
CAISALDREAFF
TGTGCCATCAGTGCGTTGGACCGTGAAGCTTTCTTT
>TRBV5-4|.|TRBJ2-7|.
CASSLGGEQYF
TGTGCCAGCAGCTTGGGGGGGGAGCAGTACTTC
>TRBV6-5|.|TRBJ2-1|.
CASSYEGREQFF
TGTGCCAGCAGTTACGAGGGTCGCGAGCAGTTCTTC
>TRBV7-9|.|TRBJ1-6|.
CASSLGGGRSYNSPLHF
TGTGCCAGCAGCTTAGGGGGAGGACGCTCCTATAATTCACCCCTCCACTTT
>TRBV7-2|.|TRBJ2-5|.
CASSPSLETQYF
TGTGCCAGCAGCCCCTCTTTGGAGACCCAGTACTTC
>TRBV5-5|.|TRBJ2-1|.
CASRPPTGLSYNEQFF
TGTGCCAGCAGACCACCCACAGGGCTCTCCTACAATGAGCAGTTCTTC
>TRBV11-2|.|TRBJ1-5|.
CASSRDGGQPQHF
TGTGCCAGCAGCCGGGACGGCGGTCAGCCCCAGCATTTT
>TRBV5-4|.|TRBJ1-1|once
CASSPGGFRGAYTEAFF
TGTGCCAGCAGCCCCGGCGGGTTTCGGGGTGCCTACACTGAAGCTTTCTTT
>TRBV18|TRBD1|TRBJ2-5|.
CASSPNQGAQETQYF
TGTGCCAGCTCACCTAATCAGGGGGCCCAAGAGACCCAGTACTTC
>TRBV7-9|.|TRBJ2-1|few
CASSFGHPNEQFF
TGTGCCAGCAGCTTCGGACACCCCAATGAGCAGTTCTTC
>TRBV5-1|.|TRBJ1-4|.
CASSLSLGNEKLFF
TGCGCCAGCAGCTTGAGTTTGGGTAATGAAAAACTGTTTTTT
>TRBV7-9|.|TRBJ1-4|.
CASFDSNNEKLFF
TGTGCCAGCTTCGACAGTAATAATGAAAAACTGTTTTTT
>TRBV11-2|.|TRBJ2-1|.
CASHSSPRGEQFF
TGTGCCAGCCACTCCTCTCCACGCGGTGAGCAGTTCTTC
>TRBV5-5|TRBD1|TRBJ1-5|.
CASSLYSSGQGSNQPQHF
TGTGCCAGCAGCTTGTATAGTTCGGGACAGGGATCAAATCAGCCCCAGCATTTT
>TRBV30|.|TRBJ2-7|once
CACRDASWEQYF
TGTGCCTGCCGGGACGCTTCCTGGGAGCAGTACTTC
>TRBV7-9|.|TRBJ1-2|.
CASSPLRITPTF
TGTGCCAGCAGCCCACTTAGGATTACGCCCACCTTC
>TRBV6-5|.|TRBJ2-1|.
CASSPGVYNEQFF
TGTGCCAGCAGCCCCGGGGTGTACAATGAGCAGTTCTTC
>TRBV2|.|TRBJ2-2|.
CASSVLGAGATGELFF
TGTGCCAGCAGTGTACTAGGGGCAGGGGCCACCGGGGAGCTGTTTTTT
>TRBV25-1|.|TRBJ1-2|.
CASSGGSPWDGYTF
TGTGCCAGCAGTGGGGGGAGTCCGTGGGATGGCTACACCTTC
>TRBV25-1|.|TRBJ1-2|.
CASGRPGSSYGYTF
TGTGCCAGCGGACGGCCGGGGTCCTCCTATGGCTACACCTTC
>TRBV6-5|.|TRBJ2-5|.
CASSYSRLGGGQYF
TGTGCCAGCAGTTACTCAAGACTCGGTGGGGGCCAGTACTTC
>TRBV18|.|TRBJ1-2|.
CASSPSSGDGYTF
TGTGCCAGCTCACCATCTTCCGGGGATGGCTACACCTTC
>TRBV7-8|TRBD1|TRBJ2-7|few
CATRDRTYEQYF
TGTGCCACCCGGGACAGAACCTACGAGCAGTACTTC
>TRBV5-6|.|TRBJ1-2|.
CASSILQGSGYTF
TGTGCCAGCAGCATATTACAGGGTAGCGGCTACACCTTC
>TRBV20-1|.|TRBJ2-2|.
CSAYRDGELFF
TGCAGTGCTTACAGGGACGGGGAGCTGTTTTTT
>TRBV18|.|TRBJ2-2|.
CASSPPSRSGELFF
TGTGCCAGCTCACCACCCTCGCGCTCCGGGGAGCTGTTTTTT
>TRBV7-9|.|TRBJ1-1|.
CASSLATVNTEAFF
TGTGCCAGCAGCTTAGCGACGGTGAACACTGAAGCTTTCTTT
>TRBV19|TRBD1|TRBJ1-5|.
CASSIQGFYNQPQHF
TGTGCCAGTAGCATACAGGGGTTTTATAATCAGCCCCAGCATTTT
>TRBV7-9|.|TRBJ1-2|.
CASTDQGNYGYTF
TGTGCCAGCACCGATCAGGGTAACTATGGCTACACCTTC
>TRBV5-4|.|TRBJ1-2|.
CASSLHQRGYTF
TGTGCCAGCAGCTTGCATCAGCGGGGCTACACCTTC